The 7 T cell receptor beta chains given below trace back to one sample, sequenced in a study of blood T cells in healthy people across ages. The authors ran a second PCR of roughly 6 to 12 cycles using a sample-barcoded 5' primer and a J-beta primer mix. TCRdb re-derived calls from the 5' RACE reads in MiXCR, one entry per CDR3 protein. There are about 720,000 distinct CDR3 sequences in the sample; around 25% occur only once, and under 4.5% lies in the top ten. The same data also went into a second study, on T cells of mothers and their children.

The sample consisted of blood. The origin of the receptors is a boy aged 5-17 years in good health.

This rearrangement joins TRBV29-1 to TRBJ2-1; maybe TRBD2 (5 bases). V lost 6 bases to trimming and J lost 4 bases, with 7 bases between them. The CDR3 covers 11 residues. CDR1 is SQVTM, CDR2 ANQGSEA, per germline. CDR3 sequence (DNA): TGCAGCGTCCCGGGGTACAATGAGCAGTTCTTC. Its protein is CSVPGYNEQFF.

This clonotype was seen only a few times. A junction boundary mismatches the germline segment, possibly from a read error. The CDR3 here is CASSRYNGGLLFF. CDR3 nucleotide sequence: TGTGCCAGCAGCCGATATAACGGGGGATTACTGTTCTTC. The rearrangement uses TRBV3-1 and TRBJ2-5; D is possibly TRBD2 (6 bases). CDR1 LGHDT and CDR2 YNNKEL come from the germline V gene (reference sequence). CDR3 size: 13 residues.

This clonotype has a handful of counts. This chain uses TRBV6-5 with TRBJ2-7; D may correspond to TRBD1 or TRBD2 (6 bases each). The V gene lost 5 bases and the J gene lost 3 bases, with 14 bases spanning the gap. The CDR3 totals 14 residues. The V gene's germline CDR1 is MNHEY and CDR2 SVGAGI. The CDR3 region has the DNA TGTGCCAGCAGTCGGGGGCCGGGGCTCTACGAGCAGTACTTC. Its protein product is CASSRGPGLYEQYF.

This clonotype was counted between two and nine times. This chain uses TRBV7-2 with TRBJ1-6; D remains unclear. With 5 bases removed from V and 6 bases from J, the gap between germline ends came to 14 bases. The CDR3 has 15 residues. The V gene's germline CDR1 is SGHTA and CDR2 FQGNSA. The CDR3 sequence: CASSAQAGINSPLHF. As DNA, the CDR3 is TGTGCCAGCAGCGCCCAGGCGGGCATTAATTCACCCCTCCACTTT.

This clonotype was counted only a few times. This chain joins TRBV7-9 and TRBJ2-7; D is possibly TRBD1 (5 bases). V dropped 5 bases and J dropped 2 bases, with 10 bases sitting between them. Germline V gene data show CDR1 as SEHNR and CDR2 as FQNEAQ (reference sequence). The CDR3 sequence is 13 residues long. The CDR3 region is CASSRRATYEQYF. The CDR3 nucleotides are TGTGCCAGCAGCCGCAGGGCCACCTACGAGCAGTACTTC.

The gene calls are TRBV4-3 and TRBJ2-7; 11 nucleotides align to TRBD2. The CDR3 has 22 amino acids. The V gene's germline CDR1 is LGHNA and CDR2 YSLEER. Losses at the gene ends were 1 base for V and 1 base for J; bases not matched to a gene: 21. The chain's CDR3 is CASSQGVEFGTSGYTFSYEQYF. The CDR3 nucleotides are TGCGCCAGCAGCCAAGGGGTTGAATTCGGGACTAGCGGCTACACCTTTTCCTACGAGCAGTACTTC.

This chain connects TRBV29-1 to TRBJ2-7; no clear D gene. With 6 bases removed from V and 2 bases from J, the gap between germline ends came to 11 bases. In germline, CDR1 is SQVTM, CDR2 ANQGSEA. The CDR3 has 12 amino acids. The chain's CDR3 is CSVVADAYEQYF. The CDR3 nucleotides read TGCAGCGTAGTCGCGGATGCCTACGAGCAGTACTTC.